The 2 T cell receptor beta chains below come from one sample, sequenced in a study of blood T cell repertoires in COVID-19. This table comes from immunoSEQ multiplex PCR, and its TCRdb copy is limited to in-frame clones, with some not included. This table holds more than 85,000 clones, 82% found once. The sequenced sample was peripheral blood. These receptors all stem from an elderly woman with acute or convalescent COVID-19.

This rearrangement joins TRBV30 to TRBJ1-2; D is perhaps TRBD1 (5 bases). The CDR3 spans 13 residues. Trimming removed 2 bases at V and 3 bases at J, with 10 bases between. The germline V gene encodes CDR1 GTSNPN and CDR2 SVGIG (reference sequence). The DNA for the CDR3 is TGTGCCTGGAGTACGATCAGGGACTATGGCTACACCTTC. The encoded protein is CAWSTIRDYGYTF.

Only a few counts were recorded for this clone. V is TRBV12-5 and J is TRBJ1-1; D uncertain. The CDR3 consists of 12 residues. Germline CDR1 reads LGHNT; CDR2 reads FRNRAP. Trimming pared 5 bases from V and 1 base from J, leaving 5 bases between. The CDR3 protein is CASGVKNTEAFF. Here the CDR3 DNA reads TGTGCTAGTGGTGTCAAGAACACTGAAGCTTTCTTT.